Listed here are 2 T cell receptor beta chains from one sample, sequenced in a study of beta chain features in type 1 diabetes. Study outcomes and limitations: All four CD4+ subsets from Type 1 diabetes patients carried moderately but significantly shorter TCRB CDR3s.

Antigen specificity for these receptors is unknown. Every isolated RNA sample was fully reverse transcribed, so sequencing captured expressed TCRB transcripts. Clones were sequenced by immunoSEQ multiplex PCR, and TCRdb holds only the in-frame ones, with some missing. The table records a few hundred thousand clones, 10% to 15% of them present only once. Sample: naive CD4+ T cells from blood. The origin of the receptors is a young woman with type 1 diabetes.

This clone occurred a few times. The chain uses TRBV11-2 and TRBJ1-6, with 9 bases that match TRBD1. Germline values: CDR1 SGHAT, CDR2 FQNNGV. V dropped 5 bases and J dropped 6; count of bases not matched to a gene: 8. This CDR3 has 16 amino acids. CDR3 sequence reads: CASSPRQGGPNSPLHF. The CDR3 nucleotides are TGTGCCAGCAGCCCTCGACAGGGGGGACCTAATTCACCCCTCCACTTT.

Only a few counts were recorded for this clone. The rearrangement uses TRBV7-2 and TRBJ2-3, with D uncertain. V dropped 7 bases and J dropped 6 bases, with 20 bases sitting between them. This CDR3 spans 15 amino acids. Germline values: CDR1 SGHTA, CDR2 FQGNSA. As DNA, the CDR3 is TGTGCCAGCAACACGTCCCCATCTAGTGTTGATACGCAGTATTTT. Amino acid sequence: CASNTSPSSVDTQYF.